The 16 T cell receptor beta chains below come from one sample, sequenced in a study of lymphopenia after photon versus proton radiotherapy. Only in-frame clones appear in the TCRdb table, and some are missing; sequencing was by immunoSEQ multiplex PCR. Seen here are 60,000 to 75,000 clones, more than 75% observed once, and the top ten hold roughly 2%. Material: peripheral blood, obtained from a patient treated with photon-based radiotherapy. Every receptor here comes from a man aged 35 to 55 with gastric cancer.

This chain joins TRBV29-1 and TRBJ2-7; D may correspond to TRBD1 or TRBD2 (6 bases each). CDR1 is SQVTM, CDR2 ANQGSEA, per germline. V lost 4 bases and J 5 bases, leaving 12 bases between the germline ends. CDR3 length: 12 amino acids. The CDR3 nucleotides read TGCAGCGTTGTTAAGGGGGGAGACGAGCAGTACTTC. This gives the protein CSVVKGGDEQYF.

The chain combines TRBV27 with TRBJ1-1; no definite D call. This CDR3 has 14 amino acids. V was shortened by 3 bases and J by 1 base, with 9 bases between the two germline ends. Per germline, CDR1 MNHEY and CDR2 SMNVEV (reference sequence). CDR3 DNA: TGTGCCAGCAGTTTCTTGGGGAGGAACACTGAAGCTTTCTTT. This encodes CASSFLGRNTEAFF.

With respect to this clone: The junction does not match germline at one end; this may be a read error. The V and J genes are TRBV5-1 and TRBJ2-4, with a tentative D call TRBD2 (6 bases). CDR1 and CDR2 from the germline V gene are SGHRS and YFSETQ. This CDR3 region has 14 residues. The CDR3 reads CASSLRTNENNQYF. The CDR3 DNA is TGCGCCAGCAGTTTGAGGACTAACGAAAACAATCAGTACTTC.

The chain employs TRBV4-2 and TRBJ1-4; D gene ambiguous. The V and J ends lost 1 base and 3 bases respectively, with 9 bases between them. From germline, CDR1 is LGHNA and CDR2 YNFKEQ. The CDR3 is 15 residues long. CDR3 nucleotides: TGTGCCAGCAGCCAAGTAGGCAGTTCTAATGAAAAACTGTTTTTT. Translation: CASSQVGSSNEKLFF.

The chain carries TRBV19 and TRBJ1-5; 7 bases are a match to TRBD1. Germline V gene data show CDR1 as LNHDA and CDR2 as SQIVND (reference sequence). This CDR3 is built from 15 residues. Trimming cost V 6 bases and J 4 bases; bases outside gene matches: 9. CDR3 sequence reads: CASSPWDRPNQPQHF. The CDR3 region has the DNA TGTGCCAGTAGCCCGTGGGACAGACCGAATCAGCCCCAGCATTTT.

Of note for this clone: Distinct nucleotide sequences in the sample also encode this CDR3. The chain employs TRBV7-8 and TRBJ1-6, with D unclear. The germline gives CDR1 SGHVS, CDR2 FQNEAQ. The CDR3 is made up of 18 amino acids. Trimming removed 1 base at V and 4 bases at J, with 17 bases between. Here the CDR3 reads CASSLEPGGSDYNSPLHF. CDR3 coding DNA: TGTGCCAGCAGCTTAGAACCGGGTGGGTCAGATTATAATTCACCCCTCCACTTT.

This chain links TRBV27 with TRBJ1-2; TRBD1 aligns across 7 bases. The CDR3 covers 15 residues. Germline lookup yields CDR1 MNHEY and CDR2 SMNVEV (reference sequence). J was trimmed by 4 bases and V by 3 bases; bases with no gene match: 8. CDR3 DNA: TGTGCCAGCAGTTTGCGGGACAGCTCGGTCTATGGCTACACCTTC. This codes for CASSLRDSSVYGYTF.

The chain has TRBV6-6 and TRBJ2-7; either TRBD1 or TRBD2 may supply D (5 bases each). V lost 7 bases, J lost 2 bases, and 12 bases lay in between. The germline gives CDR1 MNHNY, CDR2 SVGAGI (reference sequence). This CDR3 has 13 amino acids. The CDR3: CASTTADTYEQYF. In DNA, the CDR3 is TGTGCCAGCACGACAGCGGACACCTACGAGCAGTACTTC.

This chain links TRBV10-1 with TRBJ2-6; TRBD2 might be the D (6 bases). Germline lookup yields CDR1 WNHNN and CDR2 SYGVQD (reference sequence). V was pared by 8 bases and J by 0 bases, with 14 bases between. The length of the CDR3 is 16 residues. The CDR3 reads CASVRDSYSGANVLTF. CDR3 DNA: TGCGCCAGCGTCCGGGACTCTTACTCTGGGGCCAACGTCCTGACTTTC.

The rearrangement links TRBV29-1 to TRBJ2-2; 7 bases match TRBD1. CDR3 length: 12 amino acids. Germline trimming cut 4 bases from V and 7 bases from J; bases unmatched to any gene: 3. The V gene's germline CDR1 is SQVTM and CDR2 ANQGSEA. CDR3 amino acids: CSVADRVGELFF. CDR3 DNA: TGCAGCGTTGCCGACAGGGTCGGGGAGCTGTTTTTT.

Here the CDR3 reads CASSSGGGSDNEQFF. DNA for the CDR3: TGTGCCAGCAGCTCCGGAGGGGGTTCGGACAATGAGCAGTTCTTC. The V and J genes are TRBV13 and TRBJ2-1, with D perhaps matching TRBD1 or TRBD2 (6 bases each). CDR1 PRHDT and CDR2 FYEKMQ come from the germline V gene (reference sequence). The germline V and J ends were trimmed by 4 bases and 5 bases, with 15 bases remaining between them. The CDR3 length is 15 residues.

V is TRBV11-2 and J is TRBJ2-7; D ambiguous. The germline V gene encodes CDR1 SGHAT and CDR2 FQNNGV. V was clipped by 0 bases and J by 6 bases, with 3 bases between them. This CDR3 is 11 amino acids long. The CDR3 is CASSLDSEQYF. The CDR3 DNA reads as TGTGCCAGCAGCTTAGATTCCGAGCAGTACTTC.

CDR3 protein: CASSSRGVTGLNTEAFF. The CDR3 nucleotides are TGCGCCAGCAGCTCCCGCGGGGTTACGGGATTGAACACTGAAGCTTTCTTT. J is TRBJ1-1 and V is TRBV5-1; D remains unclear. This CDR3 comprises 17 residues. CDR1 is SGHRS, CDR2 YFSETQ, per germline. V lost 3 bases to trimming and J lost 0 bases, with 18 bases between them.

The rearrangement links TRBV30 to TRBJ1-1; TRBD1 matches at 8 bases. This CDR3 has 12 residues. Germline CDR1 GTSNPN, CDR2 SVGIG (reference sequence). The ends lost 4 bases at V and 10 bases at J; junction bases unmatched: 8. The CDR3 sequence: CAWIPPGGRAFF. The CDR3 bases are TGTGCCTGGATTCCCCCAGGGGGCAGAGCTTTCTTT.

The chain's CDR3 is CASRGGGLSSYEQYF. The CDR3 DNA follows: TGTGCCAGTAGGGGAGGTGGATTGAGCTCCTACGAGCAGTACTTC. The chain joins TRBV19 to TRBJ2-7, with D possibly being TRBD2 (6 bases). This CDR3 has 15 amino acids. From germline, CDR1 is LNHDA and CDR2 SQIVND (reference sequence). V lost 6 bases, J lost 0 bases, and 15 bases lay in between.

The CDR3 protein is CASSYSSNQPQHF. The DNA for the CDR3 is TGTGCCAGCAGTTATAGTTCCAATCAGCCCCAGCATTTT. The chain carries TRBV6-6 and TRBJ1-5, with no clear D. There are 13 residues in the CDR3. Germline V gene sequence: CDR1 MNHNY, CDR2 SVGAGI (reference sequence). V lost 3 bases and J lost 3, with 6 bases in between.